Shown below are 16 T cell receptor beta chains from a single sample sequenced in a study of T cells in Graves' hyperthyroidism and ophthalmopathy. TCR beta CDR3 region amplification was performed from RNA transcripts. First-round RT-PCR targeting the TCR CDR3 was performed with the HTBI primer set. TCRdb reanalysed the multiplex PCR reads using MiXCR and keeps one entry per CDR3 protein. Among around 660,000 distinct CDR3 sequences listed, over 40% were seen once. Sequenced sample: peripheral blood or thyroid tissue (not recorded which). The receptors were gathered from an adult man with Graves' disease, either hyperthyroidism or ophthalmopathy (not recorded which).

This clonotype was detected a few times. The chain carries TRBV10-3 and TRBJ1-2; 12 nucleotides match TRBD1. CDR1 is ENHRY and CDR2 is SYGVKD in the germline V gene. This CDR3 is built from 13 residues. V gave up 8 bases and J gave up 7 bases; unmatched junction bases: 5. CDR3 amino acids: CAIGGTGGFGYTF. DNA of the CDR3: TGTGCCATCGGGGGGACAGGGGGCTTTGGCTACACCTTC.

V usage is TRBV7-8 and J usage is TRBJ2-5; weak D call: TRBD1 (7 bases). V lost 4 bases, J lost 8 bases, and 17 bases lay in between. Germline V gives CDR1 SGHVS, CDR2 FQNEAQ. The CDR3 sequence is 14 residues long. CDR3 sequence reads: CASSWGDSGDTQYF. As DNA, the CDR3 is TGTGCCAGCAGCTGGGGGGACAGCGGCGACACCCAGTACTTC. The full variable domain, rest sourced from reference TRBV7-8 and TRBJ2-5, is GAGVSQSPRYKVAKRGQDVALRCDPISGHVSLFWYQQALGQGPEFLTYFQNEAQLDKSGLPSDRFFAERPEGSVSTLKIQRTQQEDSAVYLCASSWGDSGDTQYFGPGTRLLVL.

As to this clonotype: An end of the junction differs from the germline gene, which may be a read error. This chain connects TRBV12-3 or TRBV12-4 to TRBJ1-2; 7 bases fit TRBD1. The length of the CDR3 is 15 residues. In DNA form, the CDR3 reads TGTGCCGGCAGTCCTGACAGGGCTCTAGGCTATGGCTACACCTTC. The encoded protein is CAGSPDRALGYGYTF.

The CDR3 protein is CAISEGSTEKLFF. The CDR3 bases are TGTGCCATCAGTGAGGGGAGCACTGAAAAACTGTTTTTT. The chain links TRBV10-3 to TRBJ1-4; the D is unclear. The length of the CDR3 is 13 residues. V lost 2 bases, J lost 7 bases, and 8 bases lay in between. Germline values: CDR1 ENHRY, CDR2 SYGVKD.

This clonotype was recorded a few times. J is TRBJ1-4 and V is TRBV10-3, with 8 nucleotides matching TRBD1. V trimming: 10 bases; J trimming: 5 bases; junction bases outside the gene matches: 15. The germline gives CDR1 ENHRY, CDR2 SYGVKD. The CDR3 has 16 residues. The CDR3 DNA reads TGTGCCAGCGGGCGCCCGGAGCAGGGGGCAAATGAAAAACTGTTTTTT. Translated: CASGRPEQGANEKLFF.

This clonotype was seen repeatedly, ten times or more. The chain has TRBV7-9 and TRBJ2-7, with D possibly matching TRBD1 (5 bases). Germline CDR1 and CDR2: SEHNR and FQNEAQ (reference sequence). V lost 0 bases and J 6 bases, leaving 9 bases between the germline ends. The CDR3 covers 13 residues. CDR3 DNA sequence: TGTGCCAGCAGCTTAGCGGCAAGGGGCGAGCAGTACTTC. Translation gives CASSLAARGEQYF.

The chain employs TRBV25-1 and TRBJ2-5; D possibly corresponds to TRBD2 (5 bases). In germline, CDR1 is MGHDK, CDR2 SYGVNS. The CDR3 has 12 amino acids. V lost 7 bases to trimming and J lost 5 bases, with 11 bases between them. As DNA, the CDR3 is TGTGCCAGCACCCCGCCGGGGGAGACCCAGTACTTC. It translates to CASTPPGETQYF. The complete variable domain, with remaining parts taken from reference TRBV25-1 and TRBJ2-5, reads EADIYQTPRYLVIGTGKKITLECSQTMGHDKMYWYQQDPGMELHLIHYSYGVNSTEKGDLSSESTVSRIRTEHFPLTLESARPSHTSQYLCASTPPGETQYFGPGTRLLVL.

V gene TRBV12-3 or TRBV12-4 combines with J gene TRBJ1-1; D unresolved. The CDR3 has 13 amino acids. V gave up 3 bases and J gave up 5 bases, with 10 bases separating them. In DNA form, the CDR3 reads TGTGCCAGCAGTTTGGTCTTCGGGACTGAAGCTTTCTTT. Its translation is CASSLVFGTEAFF.

Details on this clonotype: This may be a read error: a much more frequent sequence differs by one nucleotide. The chain joins TRBV19 to TRBJ2-7; 11 bases align to TRBD2. CDR3 length: 17 residues. Germline V gene sequence: CDR1 LNHDA, CDR2 SQIVND (reference sequence). V was clipped by 4 bases and J by 2 bases; unmatched bases: 10. For the CDR3, the DNA is TGTGCCAGTAGTAAGGGTCCGGGACTAGCGGAGCCCTACGAGCAGTACTTC. This gives the protein CASSKGPGLAEPYEQYF.

This clonotype was seen many times. This sequence joins TRBV7-8 and TRBJ2-7; 11 bases match TRBD1. The CDR3 runs to 16 residues. The germline V gene has CDR1 SGHVS and CDR2 FQNEAQ. J gave up 1 base and V 6 bases, and 8 bases lay outside the gene matches. CDR3 bases: TGTGCCAGCAGGCACGGGACAGGGGGTCGATCCTACGAGCAGTACTTC. Its protein is CASRHGTGGRSYEQYF. The variable domain in full, with the rest retrieved from reference TRBV7-8 and TRBJ2-7, is GAGVSQSPRYKVAKRGQDVALRCDPISGHVSLFWYQQALGQGPEFLTYFQNEAQLDKSGLPSDRFFAERPEGSVSTLKIQRTQQEDSAVYLCASRHGTGGRSYEQYFGPGTRLTVT.

This clonotype was found many times. The chain employs TRBV19 and TRBJ2-7; D is possibly TRBD1 (5 bases). This CDR3 is built from 14 residues. Germline CDR1 and CDR2: LNHDA and SQIVND (reference sequence). V was clipped by 7 bases and J by 0 bases, with 13 bases between them. The CDR3 DNA reads as TGTGCCAGTACCGAGACAGCCAGCTCCTACGAGCAGTACTTC. This codes for CASTETASSYEQYF. The variable domain in full, completed from reference TRBV19 and TRBJ2-7, reads DGGITQSPKYLFRKEGQNVTLSCEQNLNHDAMYWYRQDPGQGLRLIYYSQIVNDFQKGDIAEGYSVSREKKESFPLTVTSAQKNPTAFYLCASTETASSYEQYFGPGTRLTVT.

CDR3 DNA sequence: TGTGCCAGCGATCAGCGGGAGAGCTCCTACAATGAGCAGTTCTTC. The encoded protein is CASDQRESSYNEQFF. The chain combines TRBV2 with TRBJ2-1; 8 positions agree with TRBD2. The CDR3 consists of 15 residues. Germline CDR1 and CDR2: SNHLY and FYNNEI. V shed 8 bases, J shed 0 bases, and the junction held 6 bases outside the gene matches.

Turning to this clonotype: The junction does not match germline at one end; this may be a read error. As DNA, the CDR3 is TGCGCCGGCAGCCAAGCGGCAGGGGTTAGTGAAAAACTGTTTTTT. Its protein product is CAGSQAAGVSEKLFF. This chain uses TRBV4-1 with TRBJ1-4, with a weak D call TRBD1 (6 bases). CDR1 is MGHRA and CDR2 is YSYEKL in the germline V gene. This CDR3 has 15 residues.

The chain carries TRBV7-8 and TRBJ2-7; D remains unclear. Between the trimmed V and J ends, which lost 4 bases and 0 bases, there was a span of 19 bases. Germline-derived CDR1 and CDR2 are SGHVS and FQNEAQ. This CDR3 contains 17 residues. The DNA of the CDR3 is TGTGCCAGCAGCTCATCCGGTTTAGCCCAGAGCTCCTACGAGCAGTACTTC. Residues: CASSSSGLAQSSYEQYF.

The chain joins TRBV25-1 to TRBJ1-1; no reliable D call. The V gene's germline CDR1 is MGHDK and CDR2 SYGVNS. V dropped 5 bases and J dropped 5 bases, with 12 bases sitting between them. CDR3 length: 13 residues. The CDR3 spells CASSYAQGTEAFF. CDR3 sequence (DNA): TGTGCCAGCAGTTACGCCCAAGGGACTGAAGCTTTCTTT.

This clonotype was seen a single time. A single base separates this from a much larger clone, so it may be a read error. This rearrangement joins TRBV29-1 to TRBJ2-2, with 8 bases identical to TRBD2. J gave up 8 bases and V 3 bases, and 5 bases lay outside the gene matches. Germline assignment: CDR1 SQVTM and CDR2 ANQGSEA. CDR3 size: 13 residues. The CDR3 bases are TGCAGCGTTGACGTGGTAGCGGGAGGGGAGCTGTTTTTT. Encoded protein: CSVDVVAGGELFF.